The 20 T cell receptor beta chains given below trace back to one sample, sequenced in a study of T cells in women clearing cervical HPV infection. Sequencing was performed with immunoSEQ multiplex PCR; in TCRdb, only in-frame clones are kept and a portion is missing. Its table lists approximately 34,000 clones. The sequenced material came from blood buffy coat. These receptors were taken from a woman aged 18-70 years with a cervical HPV16 infection that either progressed to CIN3+ or cleared (not recorded which).

Comment on this clone: The CDR3 is cut off 3 residues early in the read; its end comes from the germline J gene. This chain uses TRBV10-1 with TRBJ2-3; unclear D gene. The CDR3 spans 14 residues. Per the germline V gene, CDR1 is WNHNN and CDR2 is SYGVQD (reference sequence). The V gene lost 3 bases and the J gene lost 3 bases, with 10 bases spanning the gap. CDR3 DNA, as far as it was read: TGCGCCAGCAGTGAAGGTGCCAGAACAGATACG. This sequence encodes CASSEGARTDT. The CDR3, in full, reads CASSEGARTDTQYF.

As to this clone: The CDR3 end lies 3 residues beyond the end of the read and is filled in from the germline J gene. The chain couples TRBV10-2 to TRBJ1-6; TRBD1 might be the D (5 bases). Trimming removed 7 bases at V and 7 bases at J, with 14 bases between. Looked up from germline, CDR1 is WSHSY and CDR2 is SAAADI. This CDR3 has 14 amino acids. The part of the CDR3 DNA that was read is TGCGCCAGCAATTCCTTAGAGGGGAATTCACCC. It specifies CASNSLEGNSP. Given in full, the CDR3 is CASNSLEGNSPLHF.

In the case of this clone: The read terminates 3 residues ahead of where the CDR3 ends, so the germline J gene completes it. The V and J genes are TRBV7-9 and TRBJ1-4, with 9 bases aligning to TRBD1. The CDR3 length is 15 residues. Germline CDR1 is SEHNR and CDR2 is FQNEAQ (reference sequence). The DNA read from the CDR3 is TGTGCCAGCACCCCCTGGGGACAGGGAAATTCACCA. Its translation: CASTPWGQGNSP. The full CDR3 protein is CASTPWGQGNSPLFF.

As for this clone: The CDR3 end is not reached by the read, which stops 3 residues before it; the germline J gene fills it in. The chain is built from TRBV2 and TRBJ1-1, with unresolved D. Germline loops: CDR1 SNHLY, CDR2 FYNNEI. The CDR3 is made up of 12 amino acids. The CDR3 spells CASSDLVETAFF. Incomplete CDR3 DNA: TGTGCCAGCAGTGATCTAGTGGAGACA.

Comment on this clone: Mismatch with germline at one junction end may stem from a read error. The read ends 3 residues before the CDR3 terminus; that terminus is restored from the germline J gene. The sample has other DNA sequences that encode this CDR3 too. The chain carries TRBV6-1 and TRBJ1-3, with D unresolved. The CDR3 has 16 amino acids. Germline V gene sequence: CDR1 MNHNS, CDR2 SASEGT. The CDR3 DNA, read in part, is TGTGCCAGCAGTGTCCATTCAAGGGTCTCTGGAAACACG. This sequence encodes CASSVHSRVSGNT. The whole CDR3 region reads CASSVHSRVSGNTIYF.

The part of the CDR3 DNA that was read is TGTGCCAGCAGCCAAGGACTAGCGGGAGGCACAGATACG. Protein sequence: CASSQGLAGGTDT. The whole CDR3 reads CASSQGLAGGTDTQYF. The rearrangement links TRBV9 to TRBJ2-3; 13 nucleotides agree with TRBD2. The read falls 3 residues short of the CDR3 end, and the missing part is taken from the germline J gene. The CDR3 covers 16 residues. V dropped 4 bases and J dropped 1; count of bases not matched to a gene: 3. Germline CDR1 SGDLS, CDR2 YYNGEE.

The CDR3 bases that were read are TGTGCCAGCAGGCGGGACAGGGGGAATGAAAAA. Its protein is CASRRDRGNEK. The full CDR3 reads CASRRDRGNEKLFF. The chain is built from TRBV2 and TRBJ1-4; 11 bases map to TRBD1. The read halts 3 residues ahead of the CDR3 end, with the missing end drawn from the germline J gene. The trim removed 6 bases at V and 5 bases at J, leaving 2 bases unmatched. This CDR3 has 14 amino acids. CDR1 is SNHLY, CDR2 FYNNEI, per germline.

A note on this clone: The read terminates 3 residues before the CDR3 end, so the remaining end is supplied by the germline J gene. V is TRBV7-7 and J is TRBJ2-3, with D possibly being TRBD2 (5 bases). The CDR3 consists of 13 residues. Trimming removed 2 bases from V and 6 bases from J, with 9 bases in between. The germline V gene encodes CDR1 SSHAT and CDR2 FNYEAQ (reference sequence). CDR3 sequence reads: CASSLTGGDTQYF. The covered CDR3 bases are TGTGCCAGCAGCTTAACCGGCGGGGATACG.

Worth noting for this clone: The sequence runs out 3 residues before the end of the CDR3; the remainder is reconstructed from the germline J gene. J is TRBJ2-1 and V is TRBV6-2 or TRBV6-3; 11 bases agree with TRBD2. The junction had 7 bases not matched to a gene; V was cut back by 2 bases and J by 4 bases. The germline V gene has CDR1 MNHEY and CDR2 SVGEGT. The CDR3 is 17 amino acids. The CDR3 loop reads CASSYGTSGATYNEQFF. CDR3 DNA (partial): TGTGCCAGCAGTTACGGGACTAGCGGTGCAACGTACAATGAG.

Note on this clone: Compared with germline, one end of the junction differs, possibly owing to a read error. The read stops 3 residues short of the end of the CDR3; the missing end is completed from the germline J gene. The same CDR3 arises from other DNA sequences in this sample as well. The chain couples TRBV2 to TRBJ1-3, with TRBD1 matching 7 bases. This CDR3 region has 15 residues. Germline V gives CDR1 SNHLY, CDR2 FYNNEI. The sequenced part of the CDR3 DNA is TGTGCCACAGATTCACACAGGGGTGCTGGAAACACG. This gives the protein CATDSHRGAGNT. The entire CDR3 reads CATDSHRGAGNTIYF.

Note on this clone: The read comes to an end 3 residues before the CDR3 does, leaving the germline J gene to fill in the end. V usage is TRBV10-3 and J usage is TRBJ1-2; no clear D. Germline V gives CDR1 ENHRY, CDR2 SYGVKD. The CDR3 length is 16 residues. The chain's CDR3 is CAIADFGGPTLNDYTF. Partial CDR3 DNA: TGTGCCATAGCCGACTTCGGAGGTCCCACTTTGAATGAC.

In regard to this clone: The read terminates 3 residues ahead of where the CDR3 ends, so the germline J gene completes it. The J gene is TRBJ2-3, the V gene TRBV19; D uncertain. CDR3 length: 13 residues. Per the germline V gene, CDR1 is LNHDA and CDR2 is SQIVND (reference sequence). With 7 bases removed from V and 3 bases from J, the gap between germline ends came to 11 bases. Incomplete CDR3 DNA: TGTGCCAGTACGAACAGAGCTACAGATACG. It translates to CASTNRATDT. The entire CDR3 sequence reads CASTNRATDTQYF.

A remark on this clone: The read gets to within 3 residues of the CDR3 end, and the germline J gene fills in the rest. V and J are TRBV11-1 and TRBJ2-7, with 7 bases that match TRBD1. CDR3 length: 15 amino acids. The ends lost 3 bases at V and 5 bases at J; junction bases unmatched: 10. Germline CDR1 reads SGHAT; CDR2 reads FQDESV (reference sequence). This CDR3 reads CASSFQTGSIHEQYF. The part of the CDR3 DNA that was read is TGTGCCAGCAGCTTCCAGACAGGGAGTATCCACGAG.

In the case of this clone: The CDR3 end falls 3 residues outside the read, so it is completed with the germline J gene. Additional DNA sequences in this sample encode the identical CDR3. The gene calls are TRBV18 and TRBJ1-6, with TRBD1 as a possible D gene (6 bases). The CDR3 runs 14 residues. From germline, CDR1 is KGHSH and CDR2 LQKENI. V lost 6 bases, J lost 7 bases, and 13 bases lay in between. CDR3 sequence reads: CASSPERGNSPLHF. CDR3 DNA, as far as it was read: TGTGCCAGCTCGCCAGAGAGGGGGAATTCACCC.

With respect to this clone: The read comes to an end 3 residues before the CDR3 does, leaving the germline J gene to fill in the end. V usage is TRBV19 and J usage is TRBJ1-1, with D uncertain. CDR3 length equals 11 residues. The V end lost 9 bases, the J end lost 3 bases, and 8 bases lay between the germline ends. Germline loops: CDR1 LNHDA, CDR2 SQIVND (reference sequence). CDR3 loop: CASKFYTEAFF. Incomplete CDR3 DNA: TGTGCCAGCAAATTTTACACTGAA.

With regard to this clone: The CDR3 is cut off 3 residues early in the read; its end comes from the germline J gene. The chain recombines TRBV7-9 with TRBJ2-3; D is possibly TRBD2 (6 bases). Germline V gives CDR1 SEHNR, CDR2 FQNEAQ (reference sequence). V lost 5 bases and J 8 bases, leaving 14 bases between the germline ends. The CDR3 has 13 amino acids. The CDR3 spells CASSPDGGSTQYF. The CDR3 DNA, read in part, is TGTGCCAGCAGCCCCGACGGGGGAAGTACG. Looking up the rest from reference TRBV7-9 and TRBJ2-3 gives the full variable domain: DTGVSQNPRHKITKRGQNVTFRCDPISEHNRLYWYRQTLGQGPEFLTYFQNEAQLEKSRLLSDRFSAERPKGSFSTLEIQRTEQGDSAMYLCASSPDGGSTQYFGPGTRLTVL.

In the case of this clone: The missing CDR3 end, 3 residues past where the read stops, is filled in from the germline J gene. The chain carries TRBV5-1 and TRBJ2-6; D might be TRBD1 (6 bases). The V end lost 0 bases, the J end lost 9 bases, and 10 bases lay between the germline ends. This CDR3 spans 14 amino acids. Germline V lookup: CDR1 SGHRS, CDR2 YFSETQ. The CDR3 region is CASSLAGDGNVLTF. The CDR3 DNA, read in part, is TGCGCCAGCAGCTTGGCAGGGGACGGCAACGTC.

Details on this clone: The read is 3 residues too short to cover the CDR3 end, so that end is filled in from the germline J gene. The V call is TRBV30, the J call TRBJ2-7; D is perhaps TRBD1 (6 bases). V was cut by 3 bases and J by 0 bases, with 12 bases left in between. The CDR3 loop spans 14 amino acids. The germline gives CDR1 GTSNPN, CDR2 SVGIG (reference sequence). CDR3 DNA, as far as it was read: TGTGCCTGGAGGGGGTGGGACACCTCCTACGAG. It codes for CAWRGWDTSYE. The whole CDR3 sequence is CAWRGWDTSYEQYF.

Worth noting for this clone: The read halts 3 residues ahead of the CDR3 end, with the missing end drawn from the germline J gene. The V call is TRBV5-1, the J call TRBJ2-1, with 10 bases aligning to TRBD2. CDR3 length: 15 amino acids. V lost 5 bases and J lost 6; bases outside the gene matches: 8. Germline CDR1 is SGHRS and CDR2 is YFSETQ. The CDR3 region is CASSIAGGAVNEQFF. CDR3 DNA (partial): TGCGCCAGCAGTATAGCGGGAGGCGCAGTCAATGAG.

Details on this clone: The CDR3 extends 3 residues past the end of the read, so its final part is completed from the germline J gene. The chain joins TRBV5-1 to TRBJ2-1; 12 bases agree with TRBD2. Germline CDR1 and CDR2: SGHRS and YFSETQ. V lost 0 bases to trimming and J lost 9 bases; unmatched junction nucleotides: 4. This CDR3 region has 15 residues. The CDR3 DNA, read in part, is TGCGCCAGCAGCTTGGCTCCTAGCGGGGGGGGTGAG. Its protein is CASSLAPSGGGE. The whole CDR3 sequence reads CASSLAPSGGGEQFF.